This is a list of T cell receptor beta chains from one sample in a study of post-analysis software for immune sequencing data. TCRdb used MiXCR to reprocess the PCR reads, holding one entry per CDR3 protein. This sample has about 160,000 distinct CDR3 sequences; roughly 35% occur once, and the top ten carry roughly 28%. The sample in question was blood, obtained after autologous hematopoietic stem cell transplantation. The receptors originated from a girl aged 5-17 years with multiple sclerosis. Each CDR3 is given with its conserved first and last residue. The D gene is left open where the match is weak. Clone size appears in some rows only: once, few, many, or a class for an expanded clone.

>.|.|TRBJ2-1|TRBV20-1
TGCAGTGCGGGCAGAGCGAATGAGCAGTTCTTC
CSAGRANEQFF
>.|few|TRBJ2-7|TRBV6-2/TRBV6-3
TGTGCCACCAGACTAGACCCCAACTACGAGCAGTACTTC
CATRLDPNYEQYF
>.|.|TRBJ2-1|TRBV14
TGTGCCAGCAGCCAAGGGTTTAACAATGAGCAGTTCTTC
CASSQGFNNEQFF
>.|few|TRBJ2-3|TRBV20-1
TGCAGTGCCCTGGACTCCGTCACAGATACGCAGTATTTT
CSALDSVTDTQYF
>TRBD1|.|TRBJ2-3|TRBV19
TGTGCCAGTAGTATAGGAAGGACAGGGACGGAAGCACACACAGATACGCAGTATTTT
CASSIGRTGTEAHTDTQYF
>TRBD2|many|TRBJ2-1|TRBV11-2
TGTGCCAGCAGCTCCGTAGCCTCTCTTCTAGCGGGAGTAGGCTATGAGCAGTTCTTC
CASSSVASLLAGVGYEQFF
>.|few|TRBJ2-5|TRBV6-2/TRBV6-3
TGTGCCAGTGGACGACGGGCCCAAGAGACCCAGTACTTC
CASGRRAQETQYF
>TRBD1|.|TRBJ2-7|TRBV29-1
TGCAGCGCGCTGTTGACAGGGGTAAACGAGCAGTACTTC
CSALLTGVNEQYF
>TRBD1|few|TRBJ1-1|TRBV29-1
TGCAGCGTTGCGGTGGGACAGTGGAACACTGAAGCTTTCTTT
CSVAVGQWNTEAFF
>TRBD2|few|TRBJ2-1|TRBV4-1
TGCGCCAGCAGCCAAGAAAGGCGACTAGCGACGGACAATGAGCAGTTCTTC
CASSQERRLATDNEQFF
>.|few|TRBJ2-1|TRBV29-1
TGCAGCGCTGGGGGGGCGGTTCGCCACAATGAGCAGTTCTTC
CSAGGAVRHNEQFF
>.|.|TRBJ2-7|TRBV12-3/TRBV12-4
TGTGCCAGCAGTTCCTCGACCGCAGGTTGCTCCGAGCAGTACTTC
CASSSSTAGCSEQYF
>.|.|TRBJ1-6|TRBV12-3/TRBV12-4
TGTGCCAGCAGCTGGGGCTCCTATAATTCACCCCTCCACTTT
CASSWGSYNSPLHF
>.|.|TRBJ2-4|TRBV3-1
TGTGCCAGCAGCCAGGTTTTTCAGGCCAACATTAGAAACATTCAGTACTTC
CASSQVFQANIRNIQYF
>TRBD2|.|TRBJ2-1|TRBV6-6
TGTGCCAGCAGGTGGGGCGGGAGGGGGATCGAGCAGTTCTTC
CASRWGGRGIEQFF
>.|.|TRBJ2-3|TRBV5-1
TGCGCCAGCAGCACAAGCGGGTCGGGCGATACGCAGTATTTT
CASSTSGSGDTQYF
>.|many|TRBJ1-1|TRBV11-2
TGTGCCAGCAGCTTAGTCGGTAGTACGACTGAAGCTTTCTTT
CASSLVGSTTEAFF
>.|.|TRBJ2-6|TRBV7-2
TGTGCCAGCAGCTTAGTGCCAGGAAGCTCTGGGGCCAACGTCCTGACTTTC
CASSLVPGSSGANVLTF
>TRBD2|.|TRBJ2-3|TRBV29-1
TGCAGCGTTGAAGGGACTAGCGGGAGGATCACAGATACGCAGTATTTT
CSVEGTSGRITDTQYF
>TRBD1|few|TRBJ1-1|TRBV12-3/TRBV12-4
TGTGCCAGCAGTCCCGACAGGGGTATTGAAGCTTTCTTT
CASSPDRGIEAFF
>.|few|TRBJ2-1|TRBV12-3/TRBV12-4
TGTGCCAGCAGTTGGGGCGGATACAATGAGCAGTTCTTC
CASSWGGYNEQFF
>.|.|TRBJ2-7|TRBV10-3
TGTGCCTTCACCTCAGGGTCTGGCGAGCAGTACTTC
CAFTSGSGEQYF
>.|many|TRBJ2-7|TRBV6-1
TGTGCCAGCAGTGAAGCGGCTAGCGAGAACTACGAGCAGTACTTC
CASSEAASENYEQYF
>.|many|TRBJ2-5|TRBV12-3/TRBV12-4
TGTGCCAGCAGAGGGGGACTCAGAGAGACCCAGTACTTC
CASRGGLRETQYF
>TRBD1|many|TRBJ2-7|TRBV5-1
TGCGCCAGCAGCTTGGGGGGGGGACAGGGGATCGACGAGCAGTACTTC
CASSLGGGQGIDEQYF
>.|once|TRBJ1-2|TRBV20-1
TGCAGTGCCGCGCCGGGACTGAACTATGGCTACACCTTC
CSAAPGLNYGYTF
>.|.|TRBJ1-6|TRBV20-1
TGCAGTGCTCCCACTCAACTCACTAATTCACCCCTCCACTTT
CSAPTQLTNSPLHF
>.|few|TRBJ2-7|TRBV5-1
TGCGCCAGCAGCAAGACTAGACAGACCTCCTACGAGCAGTACTTC
CASSKTRQTSYEQYF
>.|.|TRBJ2-7|TRBV3-1
TGTGCCAGCAGCCAAGAAATACGAAGATCCTACGAGCAGTACTTC
CASSQEIRRSYEQYF
>.|.|TRBJ1-2|TRBV4-1
TGCGCCAGCAGCCAAGAAGGCGGTAATGGCTACACCTTC
CASSQEGGNGYTF
>.|few|TRBJ2-5|TRBV5-1
TGCGCCAGCAGCTTGGCCGGAGAAAAGACCCAGTACTTC
CASSLAGEKTQYF
>.|.|TRBJ1-5|TRBV7-2
TGTGCCAGCAGCTTAGACCGGAGCAATCAGCCCCAGCATTTT
CASSLDRSNQPQHF
>.|.|TRBJ1-5|TRBV27
TGTGCCAGCAGCTATAATAGCAATCAGCCCCAGCATTTT
CASSYNSNQPQHF
>TRBD2|.|TRBJ2-3|TRBV7-2
TGTACCAGCAGCCCCGGGACTAGCGGTCTTGGAGGCACAGATACGCAGTATTTT
CTSSPGTSGLGGTDTQYF
>TRBD1|.|TRBJ2-2|TRBV7-9
TGTGCCAGCAGCTCTGGACAGGCCAACACCGGGGAGCTGTTTTTT
CASSSGQANTGELFF
>.|.|TRBJ1-6|TRBV20-1
TGCAGTGCCGGTGCCTCTGGGCTTCTTTCACCCCTACACTTT
CSAGASGLLSPLHF
>.|few|TRBJ2-1|TRBV15
TGTGCCACCAGCAGAGGCCTGGGCAACAATGAGCAGTTCTTC
CATSRGLGNNEQFF
>.|few|TRBJ2-2|TRBV5-1
TGCGCCAGCACCAACAGGGGGCCGGCTAGCGGGTCCACCGGGGAGCTGTTTTTT
CASTNRGPASGSTGELFF
>TRBD2|once|TRBJ2-7|TRBV5-1
TGCGCCAGCAGCTTTCGCTCTCAACTAGCGGGAGTTTACGAGCAGTACTTC
CASSFRSQLAGVYEQYF
>TRBD1|.|TRBJ2-7|TRBV7-2
TGTGCCAGCAGCACAATTGGGGGACAGGGCCCGTACTTC
CASSTIGGQGPYF
>.|.|TRBJ2-1|TRBV7-2
TGTGCCAGCAGCTTAAGTGCTTCCTACTCCTACAATGAGCAGTTCTTC
CASSLSASYSYNEQFF
>.|.|TRBJ1-5|TRBV6-2/TRBV6-3
TGTGCCAGCAGTTACCGGGACAACAATCAGCCCCAGCATTTT
CASSYRDNNQPQHF
>.|.|TRBJ1-2|TRBV5-6
TGTGCCAGCAGCTGGGGCATCAGGGCCGGTGGTGGCTACACCTTC
CASSWGIRAGGGYTF
>TRBD1|few|TRBJ2-5|TRBV12-3/TRBV12-4
TGTGCCAGCAGTCAGGGGGCTCTAGAGACCCAGTACTTC
CASSQGALETQYF
>.|.|TRBJ1-5|TRBV7-6
TGTGCCAGCAGCTCCACCAGGGGCAATCAGCCCCAGCATTTT
CASSSTRGNQPQHF
>.|.|TRBJ2-7|TRBV28
TGTGCCAGCAGTTTGTCAGGAATCGATTCCTACGAGCAGTACTTC
CASSLSGIDSYEQYF
>.|few|TRBJ1-1|TRBV5-1
TGCGCCAGCAGCTTGTCGTGGCCCACCACTGAAGCTTTCTTT
CASSLSWPTTEAFF
>TRBD2|few|TRBJ2-7|TRBV20-1
TGCAGTGCTAGTCCCCCGACTACTAGCGGGACCTACGAGCAGTACTTC
CSASPPTTSGTYEQYF
>TRBD2|many|TRBJ2-1|TRBV5-1
TGCGCCAGCAGCTATTGGCAACTAGCGGGAGGGCCTCTTCCGTTCTTC
CASSYWQLAGGPLPFF
>.|many|TRBJ1-4|TRBV4-1
TGCGCCAGCAGCCAAGATCGTCCGGAGGAAAAACTGTTTTTT
CASSQDRPEEKLFF
>TRBD1|.|TRBJ2-5|TRBV7-9
TGTGCCAGCAGCTCACCCGGACAGGGACGAGAGACCCAGTACTTC
CASSSPGQGRETQYF
>.|few|TRBJ2-1|TRBV6-4
TGTGCCAGCAGTGACTCAGTTGAACATGAGCAGTTCTTC
CASSDSVEHEQFF
>TRBD2|few|TRBJ2-1|TRBV6-2/TRBV6-3
TGTGCCAGCAGCACACTAGCGGGAGGGCCTGGTGAGCAGTTCTTC
CASSTLAGGPGEQFF
>.|.|TRBJ1-2|TRBV29-1
TGCAGCGTTGAAGATCCGGGGGTAGGCTACACCTTC
CSVEDPGVGYTF
>.|.|TRBJ1-2|TRBV20-1
TGCAGTGCTAGAGTAGACAGTAACTATGGCTACACCTTC
CSARVDSNYGYTF
>.|.|TRBJ2-4|TRBV5-5
TGTGCCAGCAGCCTAGGACATGTGAACATTCAGTACTTC
CASSLGHVNIQYF
>TRBD2|few|TRBJ2-4|TRBV7-2
TGTGCCAGCAGCTTAAGGACTAGCGGGGGAGGAAGGCAGTACTTC
CASSLRTSGGGRQYF
>.|few|TRBJ1-5|TRBV28
TGTGCCAGCAGTTTAAGGGAGCTGCCCCAGCATTTT
CASSLRELPQHF
>.|.|TRBJ2-7|TRBV6-5
TGTGCCAGCAGTTGGTCCCCCGGCTACGAGCAGTACTTC
CASSWSPGYEQYF